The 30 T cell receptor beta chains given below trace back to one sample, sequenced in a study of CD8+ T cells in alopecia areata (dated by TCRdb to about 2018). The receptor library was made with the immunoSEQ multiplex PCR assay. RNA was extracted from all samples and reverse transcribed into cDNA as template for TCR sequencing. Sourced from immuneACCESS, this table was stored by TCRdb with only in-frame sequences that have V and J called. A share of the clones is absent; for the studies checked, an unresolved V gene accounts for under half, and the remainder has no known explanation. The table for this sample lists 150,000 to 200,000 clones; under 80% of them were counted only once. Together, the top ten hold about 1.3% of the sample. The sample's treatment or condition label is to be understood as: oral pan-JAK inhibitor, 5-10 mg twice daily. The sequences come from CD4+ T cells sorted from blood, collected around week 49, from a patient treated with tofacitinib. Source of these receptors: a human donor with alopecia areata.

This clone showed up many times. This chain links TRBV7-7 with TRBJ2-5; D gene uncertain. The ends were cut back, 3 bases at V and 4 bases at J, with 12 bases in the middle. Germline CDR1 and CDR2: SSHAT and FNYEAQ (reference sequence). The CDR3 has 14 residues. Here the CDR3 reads CASSLERVGETQYF. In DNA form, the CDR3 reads TGTGCCAGCAGCTTGGAAAGGGTCGGAGAGACCCAGTACTTC.

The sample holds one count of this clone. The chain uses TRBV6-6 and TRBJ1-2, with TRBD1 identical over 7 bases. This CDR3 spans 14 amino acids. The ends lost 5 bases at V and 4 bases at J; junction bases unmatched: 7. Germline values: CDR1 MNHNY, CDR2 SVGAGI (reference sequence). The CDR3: CASSDRQGSYGYTF. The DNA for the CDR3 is TGTGCCAGCAGTGACCGACAGGGTTCCTATGGCTACACCTTC.

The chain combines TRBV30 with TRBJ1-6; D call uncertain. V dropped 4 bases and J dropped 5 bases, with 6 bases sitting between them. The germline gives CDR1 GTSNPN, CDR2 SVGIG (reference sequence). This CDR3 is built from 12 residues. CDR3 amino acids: CAWTQNNSPLHF. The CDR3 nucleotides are TGTGCCTGGACTCAAAATAATTCACCCCTCCACTTT. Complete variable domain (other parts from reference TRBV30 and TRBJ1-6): SQTIHQWPATLVQPVGSPLSLECTVEGTSNPNLYWYRQAAGRGLQLLFYSVGIGQISSEVPQNLSASRPQDRQFILSSKKLLLSDSGFYLCAWTQNNSPLHFGNGTRLTVT.

The DNA for the CDR3 is TGCGCCAGCAGCCCGGGGACTAGCGGGGGATGGGATGAGCAGTTCTTC. Amino acid sequence: CASSPGTSGGWDEQFF. The V gene is TRBV5-1, the J gene TRBJ2-1, with 14 bases matching TRBD2. The germline V gene encodes CDR1 SGHRS and CDR2 YFSETQ. Trimming at V came to 4 bases and at J to 8 bases, leaving 8 bases not matched to a gene. The CDR3 has 16 amino acids.

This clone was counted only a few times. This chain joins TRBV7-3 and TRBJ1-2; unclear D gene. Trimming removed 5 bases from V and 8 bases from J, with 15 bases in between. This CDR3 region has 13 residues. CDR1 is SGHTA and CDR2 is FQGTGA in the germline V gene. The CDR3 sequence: CASSDSGRQGYTF. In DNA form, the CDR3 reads TGTGCCAGCAGCGACTCCGGAAGGCAAGGCTACACCTTC. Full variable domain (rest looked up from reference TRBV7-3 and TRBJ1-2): GAGVSQTPSNKVTEKGKYVELRCDPISGHTALYWYRQSLGQGPEFLIYFQGTGAADDSGLPNDRFFAVRPEGSVSTLKIQRTERGDSAVYLCASSDSGRQGYTFGSGTRLTVV.

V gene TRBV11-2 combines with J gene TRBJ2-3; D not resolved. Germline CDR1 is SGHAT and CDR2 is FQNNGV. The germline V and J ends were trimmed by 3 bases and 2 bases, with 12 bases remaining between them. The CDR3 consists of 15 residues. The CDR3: CASSFRMSITDTQYF. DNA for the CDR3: TGTGCCAGCAGCTTTCGAATGAGCATCACAGATACGCAGTATTTT.

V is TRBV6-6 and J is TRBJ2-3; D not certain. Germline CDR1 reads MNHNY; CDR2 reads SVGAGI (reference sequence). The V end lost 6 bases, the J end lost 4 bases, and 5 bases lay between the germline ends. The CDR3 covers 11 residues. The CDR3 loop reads CASSEADTQYF. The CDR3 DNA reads TGTGCCAGCAGCGAAGCAGATACGCAGTATTTT.

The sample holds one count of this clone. In DNA, the CDR3 is TGCAGCGTTAGAAAACAAGAGACCCAGTACTTC. Translation: CSVRKQETQYF. The V gene is TRBV29-1, the J gene TRBJ2-5; D ambiguous. The V gene lost 5 bases and the J gene lost 2 bases, with 6 bases spanning the gap. The CDR3 contains 11 residues. Germline CDR1 reads SQVTM; CDR2 reads ANQGSEA. Looking up the rest from reference TRBV29-1 and TRBJ2-5 gives the full variable domain: SAVISQKPSRDICQRGTSLTIQCQVDSQVTMMFWYRQQPGQSLTLIATANQGSEATYESGFVIDKFPISRPNLTFSTLTVSNMSPEDSSIYLCSVRKQETQYFGPGTRLLVL.

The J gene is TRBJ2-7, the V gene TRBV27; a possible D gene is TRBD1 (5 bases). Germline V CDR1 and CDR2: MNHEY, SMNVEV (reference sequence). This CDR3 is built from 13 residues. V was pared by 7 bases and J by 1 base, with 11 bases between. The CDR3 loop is CASTGSLSYEQYF. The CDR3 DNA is TGTGCCAGCACAGGGTCCTTATCCTACGAGCAGTACTTC.

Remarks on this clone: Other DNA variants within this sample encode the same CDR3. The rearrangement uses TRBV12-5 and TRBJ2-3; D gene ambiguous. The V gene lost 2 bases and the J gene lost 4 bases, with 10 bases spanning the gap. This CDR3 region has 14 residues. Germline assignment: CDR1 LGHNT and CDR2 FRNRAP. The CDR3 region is CASGLSRLADTQYF. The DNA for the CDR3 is TGTGCTAGTGGTTTGTCACGGTTGGCAGATACGCAGTATTTT.

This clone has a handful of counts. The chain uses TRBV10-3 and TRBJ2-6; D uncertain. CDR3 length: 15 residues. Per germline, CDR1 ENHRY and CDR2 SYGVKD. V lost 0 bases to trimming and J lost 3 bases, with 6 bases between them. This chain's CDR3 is CAISESNNGANVLTF. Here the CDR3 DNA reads TGTGCCATCAGTGAGTCGAATAATGGGGCCAACGTCCTGACTTTC.

The CDR3 coding sequence is TGTGCCTGGAGTCGGACAGGGGTCACTGAAGCTTTCTTT. Amino acids: CAWSRTGVTEAFF. The chain links TRBV30 to TRBJ1-1, with 9 bases matching TRBD1. V lost 2 bases and J lost 4; bases outside the gene matches: 2. Germline CDR1 and CDR2: GTSNPN and SVGIG (reference sequence). There are 13 residues in the CDR3.

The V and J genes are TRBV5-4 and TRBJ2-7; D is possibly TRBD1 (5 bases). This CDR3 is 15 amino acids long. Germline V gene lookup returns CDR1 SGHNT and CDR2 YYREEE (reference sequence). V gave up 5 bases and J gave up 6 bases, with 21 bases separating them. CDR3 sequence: CASRLFGSQRGEQYF. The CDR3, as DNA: TGTGCCAGCAGATTGTTCGGGTCCCAAAGGGGCGAGCAGTACTTC.

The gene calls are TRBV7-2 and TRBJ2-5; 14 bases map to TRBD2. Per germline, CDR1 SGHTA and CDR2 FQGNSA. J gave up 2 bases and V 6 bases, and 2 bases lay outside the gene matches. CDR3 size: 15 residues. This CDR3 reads CASSRLAGGQETQYF. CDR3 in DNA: TGTGCCAGCAGTAGACTAGCGGGGGGGCAAGAGACCCAGTACTTC.

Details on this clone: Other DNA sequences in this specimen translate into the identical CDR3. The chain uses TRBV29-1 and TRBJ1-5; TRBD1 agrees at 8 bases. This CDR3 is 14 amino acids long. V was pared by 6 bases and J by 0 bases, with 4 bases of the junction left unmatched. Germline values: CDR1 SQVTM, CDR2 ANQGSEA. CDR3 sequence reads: CSVGTGLSNQPQHF. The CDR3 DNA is TGCAGCGTGGGGACAGGCCTTAGCAATCAGCCCCAGCATTTT. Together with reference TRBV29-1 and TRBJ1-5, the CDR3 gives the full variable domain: SAVISQKPSRDICQRGTSLTIQCQVDSQVTMMFWYRQQPGQSLTLIATANQGSEATYESGFVIDKFPISRPNLTFSTLTVSNMSPEDSSIYLCSVGTGLSNQPQHFGDGTRLSIL.

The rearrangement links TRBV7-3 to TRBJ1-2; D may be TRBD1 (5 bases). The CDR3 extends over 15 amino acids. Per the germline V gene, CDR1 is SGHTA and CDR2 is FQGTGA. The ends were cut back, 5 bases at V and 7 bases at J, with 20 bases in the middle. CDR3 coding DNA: TGTGCCAGCAGCCCCCTCCCGGACAAGGCGGGTGGCTACACCTTC. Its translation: CASSPLPDKAGGYTF.

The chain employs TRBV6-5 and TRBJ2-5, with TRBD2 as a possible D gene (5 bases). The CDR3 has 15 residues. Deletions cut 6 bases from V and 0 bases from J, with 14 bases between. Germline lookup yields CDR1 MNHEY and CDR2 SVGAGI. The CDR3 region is CASSPAPGYQETQYF. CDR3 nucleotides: TGTGCCAGCAGCCCCGCGCCGGGGTACCAAGAGACCCAGTACTTC.

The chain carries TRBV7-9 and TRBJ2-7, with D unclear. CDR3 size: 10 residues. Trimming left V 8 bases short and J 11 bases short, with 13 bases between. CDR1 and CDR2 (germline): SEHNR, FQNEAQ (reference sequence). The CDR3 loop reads CASQNNPKYF. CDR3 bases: TGTGCCAGCCAGAATAACCCGAAGTACTTC.

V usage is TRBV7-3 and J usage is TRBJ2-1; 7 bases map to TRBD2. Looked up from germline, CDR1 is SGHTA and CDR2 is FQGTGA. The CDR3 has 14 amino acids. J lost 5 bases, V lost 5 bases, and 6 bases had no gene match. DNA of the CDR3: TGTGCCAGCAGCAATCCCGGGACTAACAATGAGCAGTTCTTC. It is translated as CASSNPGTNNEQFF.

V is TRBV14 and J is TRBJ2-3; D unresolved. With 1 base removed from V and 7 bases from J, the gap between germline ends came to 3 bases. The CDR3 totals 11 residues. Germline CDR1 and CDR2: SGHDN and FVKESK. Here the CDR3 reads CASSQGYTQYF. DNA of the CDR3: TGTGCCAGCAGCCAAGGGTATACGCAGTATTTT.

CDR3 DNA: TGTGCCAGCAGCTTAGATCGCCGCGCCGAGCAGTACTTC. Protein: CASSLDRRAEQYF. The V gene is TRBV7-6, the J gene TRBJ2-7; D call uncertain. Trimming shortened V by 1 base and J by 6 bases, and 10 bases separated the two germline ends. The CDR3 covers 13 residues. From germline, CDR1 is SGHVS and CDR2 FNYEAQ.

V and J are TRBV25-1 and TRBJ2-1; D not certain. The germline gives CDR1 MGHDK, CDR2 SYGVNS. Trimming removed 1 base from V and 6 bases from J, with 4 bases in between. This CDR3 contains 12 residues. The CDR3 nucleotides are TGTGCCAGCAGTGAATCGTTCAATGAGCAGTTCTTC. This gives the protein CASSESFNEQFF.

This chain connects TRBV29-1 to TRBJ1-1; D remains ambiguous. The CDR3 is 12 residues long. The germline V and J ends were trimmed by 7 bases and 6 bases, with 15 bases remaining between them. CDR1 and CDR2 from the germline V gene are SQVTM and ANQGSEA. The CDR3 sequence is CSAGGLEAEAFF. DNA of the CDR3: TGCAGCGCCGGCGGGTTGGAGGCTGAAGCTTTCTTT.

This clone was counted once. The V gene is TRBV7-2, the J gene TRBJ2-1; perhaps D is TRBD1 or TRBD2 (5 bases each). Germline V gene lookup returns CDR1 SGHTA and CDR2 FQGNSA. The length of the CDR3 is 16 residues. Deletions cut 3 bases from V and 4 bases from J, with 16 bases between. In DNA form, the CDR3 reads TGTGCCAGCAGCTTTATCGATACGGGGCTTTACAATGAGCAGTTCTTC. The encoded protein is CASSFIDTGLYNEQFF.

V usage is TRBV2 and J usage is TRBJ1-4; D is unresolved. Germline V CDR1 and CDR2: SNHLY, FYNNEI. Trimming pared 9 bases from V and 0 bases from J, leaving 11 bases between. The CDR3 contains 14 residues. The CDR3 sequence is CARSSAATNEKLFF. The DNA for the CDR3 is TGTGCCAGGTCATCAGCTGCAACTAATGAAAAACTGTTTTTT.

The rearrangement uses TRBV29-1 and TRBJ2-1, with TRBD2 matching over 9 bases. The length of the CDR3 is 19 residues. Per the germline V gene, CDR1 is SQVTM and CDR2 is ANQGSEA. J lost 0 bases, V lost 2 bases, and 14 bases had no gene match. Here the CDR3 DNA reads TGCAGCGTTGAAAATCGGGTTAGCGGGGGCCCTAGCTCCTACAATGAGCAGTTCTTC. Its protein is CSVENRVSGGPSSYNEQFF.

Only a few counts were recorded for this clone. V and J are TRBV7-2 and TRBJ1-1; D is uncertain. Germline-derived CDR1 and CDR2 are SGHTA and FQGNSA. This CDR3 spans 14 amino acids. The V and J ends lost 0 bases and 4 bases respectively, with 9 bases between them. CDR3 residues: CASSLAPGVTEAFF. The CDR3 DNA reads TGTGCCAGCAGCTTAGCGCCGGGTGTCACTGAAGCTTTCTTT. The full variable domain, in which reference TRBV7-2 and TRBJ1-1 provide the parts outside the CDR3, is GAGVSQSPSNKVTEKGKDVELRCDPISGHTALYWYRQSLGQGLEFLIYFQGNSAPDKSGLPSDRFSAERTGGSVSTLTIQRTQQEDSAVYLCASSLAPGVTEAFFGQGTRLTVV.

CDR3 sequence reads: CATNQLAGVYGEQFF. CDR3 DNA: TGTGCCACCAACCAGCTAGCGGGGGTGTATGGTGAGCAGTTCTTC. The chain carries TRBV2 and TRBJ2-1; 10 nucleotides agree with TRBD2. Trimming cost V 10 bases and J 9 bases; bases outside gene matches: 15. This CDR3 is built from 15 residues. CDR1 SNHLY and CDR2 FYNNEI come from the germline V gene.

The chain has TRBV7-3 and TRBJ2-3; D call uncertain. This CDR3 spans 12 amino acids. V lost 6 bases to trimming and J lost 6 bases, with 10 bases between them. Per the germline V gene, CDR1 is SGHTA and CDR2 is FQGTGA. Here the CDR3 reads CASSHTPDTQYF. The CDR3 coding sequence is TGTGCCAGCAGTCATACCCCGGATACGCAGTATTTT.

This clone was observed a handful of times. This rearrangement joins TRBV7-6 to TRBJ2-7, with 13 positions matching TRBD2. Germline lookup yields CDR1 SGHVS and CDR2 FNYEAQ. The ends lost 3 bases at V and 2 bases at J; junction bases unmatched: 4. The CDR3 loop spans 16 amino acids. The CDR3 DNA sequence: TGTGCCAGCAGCTTGGGGACTAGCGGGGCCACCTACGAGCAGTACTTC. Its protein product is CASSLGTSGATYEQYF.